This T cell receptor (beta chain) was sequenced in a study of cytomegalovirus exposure and HLA in healthy donors. Whole-study context: Findings of an earlier analysis included 110 million or so unique TCR beta sequences from 200 million or so T cells.

About this clone itself: What it binds is not known.

General study points: A later examination showed that TCR association rates differed by HLA locus, with DRB1 most and HLA-C fewest. Follow-up analysis later connected one missense variant in DCLRE1C with trimming of TCR beta V- and J-genes.

PCR employed 60 Vbeta and 13 Jbeta primers. The protocol was immunoSEQ multiplex PCR, while the TCRdb copy is restricted to in-frame clones and leaves out a portion. Altogether just over 200,000 clones are present, approximately 70% being singletons, with the ten largest covering 2.6%. V shed 0 bases and J shed 5 bases, with 8 bases lying between them. CDR3 size: 13 residues. The V gene's germline CDR1 is SGHRS and CDR2 YFSETQ. This sequence was found in a middle-aged man in good health and CMV-seropositive. Sequenced material: PBMCs. V and J are TRBV5-1 and TRBJ1-2; D remains ambiguous. The chain's CDR3 is CASSLGERYGYTF. For the CDR3, the DNA is TGCGCCAGCAGCTTGGGAGAGAGGTATGGCTACACCTTC.